This T cell receptor (beta chain) was sequenced in a study of cytomegalovirus exposure and HLA in healthy donors. Study-level information: A later analysis reported the 120 or so validation repertoires used the same platform as the 550 to 800 first-cohort repertoires.

Turning to this clone: Its antigen remains unknown.

V was trimmed by 7 bases and J by 3 bases, leaving 16 bases between them. This CDR3 has 15 amino acids. Per the germline V gene, CDR1 is SNHLY and CDR2 is FYNNEI. Sequenced by immunoSEQ multiplex PCR; TCRdb stores in-frame clones only, minus some. Of about 360,000 clones listed, just over 85% are singletons. Separate from the 666-subject first cohort was the roughly 130-subject validation cohort, to which the donors belonged. Whole-study findings and limits: It was about 150 TCR beta chains that were listed as cytomegalovirus-associated. High specificity and sensitivity for cytomegalovirus status were reported for the classifier.

Input material: PBMCs. The chain carries TRBV2 and TRBJ1-5; TRBD1 is a possible D gene (5 bases). This receptor was identified in a woman aged 18-35 years in good health and CMV-seronegative. The CDR3 loop is CASKMDGGINQPQHF. The CDR3, as DNA: TGTGCCAGCAAAATGGACGGGGGAATCAATCAGCCCCAGCATTTT.